Each of the 13 T cell receptor beta chains below was sequenced from the same sample in a study of graft-versus-host responses after intestinal transplantation. Data came from immunoSEQ multiplex PCR; TCRdb stores just in-frame clones and leaves some out. The data show tens of thousands of clones, approximately 92% seen once. Their recognized antigens are unknown. Sample: unstimulated CD8+ T cells sorted from spleen or lymph node cells, taken before intestinal transplant. The receptors were sampled from a human donor who received an intestinal transplant.

The chain recombines TRBV11-1 with TRBJ2-7; D call uncertain. Germline V gives CDR1 SGHAT, CDR2 FQDESV (reference sequence). The CDR3 is made up of 13 amino acids. V was pared by 3 bases and J by 2 bases, with 8 bases between. CDR3 protein: CASSFNRAYEQYF. The DNA of the CDR3 is TGTGCCAGCAGCTTCAACAGAGCCTACGAGCAGTACTTC.

CDR3 amino acids: CASSLFGLQETQYF. The DNA of the CDR3 is TGTGCCAGCAGTCTTTTCGGACTACAAGAGACCCAGTACTTC. This chain joins TRBV7-2 and TRBJ2-5; perhaps TRBD2 as D (6 bases). Per the germline V gene, CDR1 is SGHTA and CDR2 is FQGNSA. Trimming left V 6 bases short and J 2 bases short, with 13 bases between. The CDR3 runs 14 residues.

This chain connects TRBV2 to TRBJ2-3; TRBD2 might be the D (7 bases). Per the germline V gene, CDR1 is SNHLY and CDR2 is FYNNEI. CDR3 size: 20 residues. The V and J ends lost 7 bases and 0 bases respectively, with 29 bases between them. CDR3: CASNALLARGSPKSTDTQYF. CDR3 in DNA: TGTGCCAGCAACGCCTTACTAGCGAGGGGGTCCCCGAAAAGCACAGATACGCAGTATTTT. The full variable domain, its missing parts supplied by reference TRBV2 and TRBJ2-3, is EPEVTQTPSHQVTQMGQEVILRCVPISNHLYFYWYRQILGQKVEFLVSFYNNEISEKSEIFDDQFSVERPDGSNFTLKIRSTKLEDSAMYFCASNALLARGSPKSTDTQYFGPGTRLTVL.

The chain carries TRBV19 and TRBJ1-5; D gene ambiguous. CDR1 is LNHDA and CDR2 is SQIVND in the germline V gene (reference sequence). The CDR3 contains 16 residues. V lost 5 bases, J lost 0 bases, and 14 bases lay in between. The CDR3 coding sequence is TGTGCCAGTAGTCACCAAACAGTGTATAGCAATCAGCCCCAGCATTTT. The encoded protein is CASSHQTVYSNQPQHF.

The chain uses TRBV19 and TRBJ2-1; 8 bases line up with TRBD1. V lost 2 bases, J lost 6 bases, and 6 bases stayed unmatched. The length of the CDR3 is 15 residues. Germline CDR1 LNHDA, CDR2 SQIVND (reference sequence). The CDR3 DNA is TGTGCCAGTAGTATAAGCGTAGACAGGGGCAATGAGCAGTTCTTC. Its translation is CASSISVDRGNEQFF.

V is TRBV7-6 and J is TRBJ2-3; D may be TRBD2 (5 bases). Per germline, CDR1 SGHVS and CDR2 FNYEAQ. Between the trimmed V and J ends, which lost 0 bases and 0 bases, there was a span of 7 bases. The CDR3 is made up of 15 amino acids. In DNA form, the CDR3 reads TGTGCCAGCAGCTTAGCGCCGGGGAGCACAGATACGCAGTATTTT. Its translation: CASSLAPGSTDTQYF.

This chain uses TRBV18 with TRBJ1-4, with 8 nucleotides matching TRBD1. Germline lookup yields CDR1 KGHSH and CDR2 LQKENI. CDR3 size: 16 residues. V shed 0 bases and J 5 bases; nucleotides not matched to a gene: 5. For the CDR3, the DNA is TGTGCCAGCTCACCACCGGAACAGGGGGTGAATGAAAAACTGTTTTTT. Its translation is CASSPPEQGVNEKLFF.

The chain joins TRBV2 to TRBJ2-6, with D unresolved. This CDR3 spans 14 amino acids. The V gene's germline CDR1 is SNHLY and CDR2 FYNNEI. With 8 bases removed from V and 2 bases from J, the gap between germline ends came to 10 bases. CDR3 DNA: TGTGCCAGCCCGACAAAGCCTGGGGCCAACGTCCTGACTTTC. Its translation: CASPTKPGANVLTF.

The CDR3, as DNA: TGTGCCAGCGAGGGGAGGACATCGGATACGCAGTATTTT. Translating gives CASEGRTSDTQYF. V and J are TRBV2 and TRBJ2-3; D is possibly TRBD2 (6 bases). This CDR3 is 13 amino acids long. The V gene lost 8 bases and the J gene lost 6 bases, with 15 bases spanning the gap. Germline lookup yields CDR1 SNHLY and CDR2 FYNNEI. Supplemented by reference TRBV2 and TRBJ2-3, the full variable domain reads EPEVTQTPSHQVTQMGQEVILRCVPISNHLYFYWYRQILGQKVEFLVSFYNNEISEKSEIFDDQFSVERPDGSNFTLKIRSTKLEDSAMYFCASEGRTSDTQYFGPGTRLTVL.

The chain joins TRBV6-5 to TRBJ2-7; 10 bases line up with TRBD1. The germline gives CDR1 MNHEY, CDR2 SVGAGI. The V gene end was trimmed by 8 bases and the J gene end by 7 bases; junction bases not matched to a gene: 8. The CDR3 spans 13 residues. CDR3 nucleotide sequence: TGTGCCAGCGGCTGGGACAGGGGACAGGAGCAGTACTTC. Protein: CASGWDRGQEQYF.

This chain uses TRBV7-7 with TRBJ2-7, with D possibly TRBD2 on 5 matching bases. The CDR3 has 15 amino acids. V lost 1 base and J 1 base, leaving 11 bases between the germline ends. In germline, CDR1 is SSHAT, CDR2 FNYEAQ (reference sequence). As DNA, the CDR3 is TGTGCCAGCAGCTTAGTCAGGAGGCATTCCTACGAGCAGTACTTC. It specifies CASSLVRRHSYEQYF.

The chain employs TRBV6-5 and TRBJ2-1; D is uncertain. The germline V and J ends were trimmed by 6 bases and 4 bases, with 13 bases remaining between them. The CDR3 consists of 14 residues. Germline V gene lookup returns CDR1 MNHEY and CDR2 SVGAGI. The CDR3 loop is CASSRPGPYNEQFF. CDR3 nucleotides: TGTGCCAGCAGCCGCCCTGGCCCTTACAATGAGCAGTTCTTC.

The chain is built from TRBV15 and TRBJ2-5; D perhaps matches TRBD1 (6 bases). Germline values: CDR1 LNHNV, CDR2 YYDKDF (reference sequence). The CDR3 loop spans 17 amino acids. Trimming took off 3 bases at V and 7 bases at J, with 24 bases between the two ends. The chain's CDR3 is CATSSEKGGSRSGTQYF. The CDR3 DNA follows: TGTGCCACCAGCAGTGAGAAAGGGGGTAGCCGGAGCGGGACCCAGTACTTC.